This paragraph reports one TCR beta chain. Trimming cost V 6 bases and J 5 bases, with 14 bases left between them. Germline values: CDR1 SQVTM, CDR2 ANQGSEA. The length of the CDR3 is 12 residues. This sample is part of a study of blood T cell repertoires in COVID-19. In the study overall: The United States, Italy and Spain supplied acute and convalescent COVID-19 samples. The cDNA or gDNA used as material had been derived from T cells, B-cell-depleted T cells, or PBMCs.

Authors' processing steps: Amplification of reference gene primers was used by the study to estimate nucleated cell counts. TCRdb's copy holds only in-frame clones and misses some; the assay was immunoSEQ multiplex PCR. That table furnishes V, J and clone size, whereas the DNA furnished D and trimming. The profile shows approximately 120,000 clones, about 82% of them singletons. The chain joins TRBV29-1 to TRBJ2-7, with D possibly being TRBD1 (5 bases). What was sequenced was peripheral blood. This sequence was found in a human donor in a cohort sampled during active COVID-19. CDR3 residues: CSVRRGIDEQYF. CDR3 nucleotides: TGCAGCGTCCGAAGGGGAATAGACGAGCAGTACTTC.